The rows below give T cell receptor beta chains drawn from one sample of a study of cytomegalovirus exposure and HLA in healthy donors. TCRdb's copy holds only in-frame clones and misses some; the assay was immunoSEQ multiplex PCR. The data hold about 160,000 clones, with roughly 87% observed a single time. The specimen was PBMCs. These receptors all stem from a woman in her 30s in good health and CMV-seronegative. Each CDR3 is given with its conserved first and last residue. The order of the fields is clone size, J gene, V gene, D gene, CDR3 DNA, CDR3 protein. D genes are given only for firm matches. Size values are once, few and many counts, or a class for expanded clones, and some rows have none.

.,TRBJ1-4,TRBV7-9,TRBD1,TGTGCCAGCAGCACTCGAGGGACAGGGGGCAATCTTGAAAAACTGTTTTTT,CASSTRGTGGNLEKLFF
.,TRBJ1-6,TRBV15,TRBD1,TGTGCCACCAGCAGAGGTGGAACAGGGGACTATAATTCACCCCTCCACTTT,CATSRGGTGDYNSPLHF
.,TRBJ2-3,TRBV5-4,TRBD2,TGTGCCAGCAGCCCAAACCTAGCGGCTAGCACAGATACGCAGTATTTT,CASSPNLAASTDTQYF
.,TRBJ2-3,TRBV5-1,TRBD2,TGCGCCAGCAGCTTGGGGCTAGCGGGAGCCTCCGGTACGCAGTATTTT,CASSLGLAGASGTQYF
few,TRBJ1-1,TRBV19,.,TGTGCCAGTAGTGCAAGCGGGGTGGGGAACACTGAAGCTTTCTTT,CASSASGVGNTEAFF
.,TRBJ1-4,TRBV6-1,TRBD1,TGTGCCAGCAGGGACAGGGGGGGCACTAATGAAAAACTGTTTTTT,CASRDRGGTNEKLFF
once,TRBJ1-2,TRBV5-8,TRBD1,TGTGCCAGCAGACCCGGGACAGGGTCACACTTGTTCTATGGCTACACCTTC,CASRPGTGSHLFYGYTF
.,TRBJ2-5,TRBV25-1,.,TGTGCCAGCAGTGAACCCCCTGGCCCTCAAGAGACCCAGTACTTC,CASSEPPGPQETQYF
.,TRBJ2-2,TRBV5-1,TRBD1,TGCGCCAGCAGCTTCGGGGACAGGTCGAACACCGGGGAGCTGTTTTTT,CASSFGDRSNTGELFF
.,TRBJ1-1,TRBV28,.,TGTGCCAGCAGTTTAGATTGGGGGGGGGCTGAAGCTTTCTTT,CASSLDWGGAEAFF
.,TRBJ2-5,TRBV7-2,TRBD1,TGTGCCAGCAGCTGGAACAGGGGAGAGACCCAGTACTTC,CASSWNRGETQYF
.,TRBJ2-7,TRBV7-9,TRBD1,TGTGCCAGCAGTTCGAGAAAGGGGACAGGGTCACCCTACGAGCAGTACTTC,CASSSRKGTGSPYEQYF
.,TRBJ2-1,TRBV9,TRBD2,TGTGCCAGCAGCGCCAGCGGGAGTGGCACCTACAATGAGCAGTTCTTC,CASSASGSGTYNEQFF
once,TRBJ2-7,TRBV6-5,TRBD2,TGTGCCAGCAGTTACGGGCTAGCGGGACTATACGAGCAGTACTTC,CASSYGLAGLYEQYF
once,TRBJ1-3,TRBV14,.,TGTGCCAGCAGTCCCAGGGTCTCTGGAAACACCATATATTTT,CASSPRVSGNTIYF
.,TRBJ2-7,TRBV7-2,.,TGTGCCAGCAGCTCCCCACGGTCGCTCAAGGAGCAGTACTTC,CASSSPRSLKEQYF
.,TRBJ2-1,TRBV13,TRBD2,TGTGCCAGCAGCCCGGAATTAGCGGGAGCAAGCTCCTACAATGAGCAGTTCTTC,CASSPELAGASSYNEQFF
.,TRBJ1-1,TRBV5-1,.,TGCGCCAGCAGAAATTGGGGACTCCCCGTCGAGGGGGCTTTCTTT,CASRNWGLPVEGAFF
.,TRBJ1-5,TRBV11-1,TRBD1,TGTGCCAGCAGCCGCGGGGGACAGGGAGGGAGTCAGCCCCAGCATTTT,CASSRGGQGGSQPQHF
.,TRBJ2-5,TRBV4-2,TRBD2,TGTGCCAGCAGCCAAGGCGGGACTAGCGGGAGTAAAGAGACCCAGTACTTC,CASSQGGTSGSKETQYF
.,TRBJ2-7,TRBV5-8,TRBD1,TGTGCCAGCAGCACACGACAGGGATTCCCCCACGAGCAGTACTTC,CASSTRQGFPHEQYF
.,TRBJ2-7,TRBV6-5,TRBD2,TGTGCCAGCAGTTACACACTAGCGGGGGGCTCTTGGGAGCAGTACTTC,CASSYTLAGGSWEQYF
.,TRBJ1-1,TRBV9,.,TGTGCCAGCAGCGGGGGAGGGGGGGGAGGAACTGAAGCTTTCTTT,CASSGGGGGGTEAFF
.,TRBJ2-1,TRBV29-1,.,TGCAGCGTTAGGTGGGGGGGCCTAGGTGAGCAGTTCTTC,CSVRWGGLGEQFF
.,TRBJ2-2,TRBV5-1,.,TGCGCCAGCAGCGGGCTAGGGGCCGGGGAGCTGTTTTTT,CASSGLGAGELFF
.,TRBJ1-1,TRBV29-1,.,TGCAGCGCAAGCAAGGGGGTTTTGAACACTGAAGCTTTCTTT,CSASKGVLNTEAFF
few,TRBJ1-6,TRBV7-2,.,TGTGCCAGCAGCCCTCGACAGAGCTCCTATAATTCACCCCTCCACTTT,CASSPRQSSYNSPLHF
.,TRBJ2-7,TRBV10-3,.,TGTGCCATCAGTGAGTCGCGGGAGCAGTACTTC,CAISESREQYF
.,TRBJ1-2,TRBV19,TRBD1,TGTGCCAGTAGTATCCCACAGGGGGCCAGGAGCTACACCTTC,CASSIPQGARSYTF
.,TRBJ2-7,TRBV7-6,.,TGTGCCAGCAGCTTAGCGGTAGGGGGCGAGCAGTACTTC,CASSLAVGGEQYF
.,TRBJ1-2,TRBV5-1,.,TGCGCCAGCAGCTTGGAGGGAGGCTATGGCTACACCTTC,CASSLEGGYGYTF
.,TRBJ1-3,TRBV19,.,TGTGCCAGTAGTATCCAGGGTACGGGAAACACCATATATTTT,CASSIQGTGNTIYF
.,TRBJ2-3,TRBV6-6,TRBD2,TGTGCCAGCAGTTACCCAGCGGGGGGGCCCTCAGATACGCAGTATTTT,CASSYPAGGPSDTQYF
.,TRBJ1-6,TRBV5-6,.,TGTGCCAGCAGCTTGGCGGGTATATCCTATAATTCACCCCTCCACTTT,CASSLAGISYNSPLHF
.,TRBJ1-1,TRBV18,.,TGTGCCAGCTCACCCACTCGGGCAGGGGCGCGCACTGAAGCTTTCTTT,CASSPTRAGARTEAFF
once,TRBJ1-1,TRBV5-1,.,TGCGCCAGCAGCCTCTCCCCCGGAACTCCGACAGCTGAAGCTTTCTTT,CASSLSPGTPTAEAFF
.,TRBJ2-5,TRBV28,.,TGTGCCAGCAGTTTATTAGGACTTGGGACCCAGTACTTC,CASSLLGLGTQYF
.,TRBJ1-5,TRBV7-9,.,TGTGCCAGCAGCTTAATCGTTGGGGGCCTGAATAGCAATCAGCCCCAGCATTTT,CASSLIVGGLNSNQPQHF
.,TRBJ1-4,TRBV27,.,TGTGCCAGCAGTTGGGCGGGCCCTACAACTAATGAAAAACTGTTTTTT,CASSWAGPTTNEKLFF
.,TRBJ2-3,TRBV5-1,TRBD2,TGCGCCAGCAGCTTGGGACCTAGCGGGAGCACAGATACGCAGTATTTT,CASSLGPSGSTDTQYF
.,TRBJ1-5,TRBV7-9,.,TGTGCCAGCAGCTGGACAGAGAATCAGCCCCAGCATTTT,CASSWTENQPQHF
.,TRBJ1-4,TRBV9,.,TGTGCCAGCAGCCCGGCACAGAATGAAAAACTGTTTTTT,CASSPAQNEKLFF
.,TRBJ1-6,TRBV28,.,TGTGCCAGCAGTTCTGTGGGTCAAAATGGGCGACCCCTCCACTTT,CASSSVGQNGRPLHF
.,TRBJ2-7,TRBV6-5,TRBD2,TGTGCCAGCAGTTACAAAAGGCTAGCGGGAGTGGACGAGCAGTACTTC,CASSYKRLAGVDEQYF
.,TRBJ1-6,TRBV6-5,.,TGTGCCAGCAGTTCCGAACAGGGAAATTCACCCCTCCACTTT,CASSSEQGNSPLHF
few,TRBJ1-1,TRBV5-1,TRBD1,TGCGCCAGCAGCTTTAAGAAGACAGGGGTGAACACTGAAGCTTTCTTT,CASSFKKTGVNTEAFF
few,TRBJ2-7,TRBV7-9,.,TGTGCCAGCAGCAGACCGGGAAAAAGCTCCTACGAGCAGTACTTC,CASSRPGKSSYEQYF
.,TRBJ1-2,TRBV18,TRBD1,TGTGCCAGCTCTCCAATCCAGGGGGTCTATGGCTACACCTTC,CASSPIQGVYGYTF
.,TRBJ1-2,TRBV29-1,.,TGCAGCGTTGACAGCTATGGCTACACCTTC,CSVDSYGYTF
.,TRBJ1-1,TRBV5-1,.,TGCGCCAGCAGCAAACTCGGGGAGAACACTGAAGCTTTCTTT,CASSKLGENTEAFF
few,TRBJ1-5,TRBV6-5,.,TGTGCCAGCAGTTACCACAGGGCCCAGCCCCAGCATTTT,CASSYHRAQPQHF